The 25 T cell receptor beta chains below all came from one sample that was sequenced in a study of human T cells and chemical hapten exposure. Sample time point: patch test 2, 6 weeks after DPC sensitization. Treatment reported: therapeutic diphenylcyclopropenone sensitization with weekly scalp DPC. TCRdb fed the RACE reads into MiXCR, producing one record per CDR3 protein. The table has 350,000 to 400,000 distinct CDR3 sequences, just under 6.5% seen once. The starting material was whole blood, obtained in connection with sensitization to the hapten diphenylcyclopropenone (DPC). The receptors originated from a woman aged 18-29 years with alopecia areata. Some clones in this sample may be carry-over from other donors' samples.

This clonotype was observed at least ten times. This chain links TRBV15 with TRBJ1-4; maybe TRBD1 (5 bases). V was trimmed by 2 bases and J by 6 bases, leaving 13 bases between them. The germline V gene encodes CDR1 LNHNV and CDR2 YYDKDF (reference sequence). The CDR3 is 15 amino acids. CDR3 amino acids: CATSRSGWRDEKLFF. CDR3 nucleotides: TGTGCCACCAGCAGATCAGGGTGGAGGGATGAAAAACTGTTTTTT.

The CDR3 sequence is CASSPRDRTLGEAFF. For the CDR3, the DNA is TGTGCCAGCAGCCCCCGGGACAGAACCTTAGGCGAAGCTTTCTTT. The rearrangement links TRBV7-9 to TRBJ1-1; 7 nucleotides align to TRBD1. The V gene's germline CDR1 is SEHNR and CDR2 FQNEAQ (reference sequence). V was pared by 5 bases and J by 8 bases, with 14 bases of the junction left unmatched. CDR3 size: 15 residues.

This clonotype was counted at least ten times. This chain uses TRBV28 with TRBJ1-5; 9 positions agree with TRBD1. From germline, CDR1 is MDHEN and CDR2 SYDVKM. This CDR3 contains 14 residues. The ends lost 8 bases at V and 6 bases at J; junction bases unmatched: 8. CDR3 in DNA: TGTGCCAGCCGTACCAACAGGGGGCTTCAGCCCCAGCATTTT. It translates to CASRTNRGLQPQHF.

The chain joins TRBV4-2 to TRBJ1-2; D call uncertain. The CDR3 consists of 13 residues. Trimming removed 0 bases at V and 5 bases at J, with 7 bases between. The germline V gene has CDR1 LGHNA and CDR2 YNFKEQ. The CDR3 sequence: CASSQDIKYGYTF. CDR3 nucleotide sequence: TGTGCCAGCAGCCAAGATATAAAGTATGGCTACACCTTC.

The chain joins TRBV6-6 to TRBJ1-3; maybe TRBD1 (5 bases). The CDR3 runs 15 residues. Germline V lookup: CDR1 MNHNY, CDR2 SVGAGI (reference sequence). Trimming took 0 bases from V and 4 from J, leaving 10 bases between them. Here the CDR3 DNA reads TGTGCCAGCAGTTACTCATGGGGACGAGGAAACACCATATATTTT. Residues: CASSYSWGRGNTIYF.

J is TRBJ2-6 and V is TRBV3-1; 7 bases line up with TRBD1. There are 17 residues in the CDR3. With V trimmed by 4 bases and J by 0 bases, 6 bases remained unmatched. Germline V gene lookup returns CDR1 LGHDT and CDR2 YNNKEL (reference sequence). CDR3 in amino acids: CASSPTGSSSGANVLTF. The CDR3 DNA reads TGTGCCAGCAGCCCGACAGGGTCCAGCTCTGGGGCCAACGTCCTGACTTTC.

The chain is built from TRBV20-1 and TRBJ2-3; TRBD2 aligns across 7 bases. The germline V gene encodes CDR1 DFQATT and CDR2 SNEGSKA (reference sequence). Unmatched junction bases numbered 3, after V lost 1 base and J lost 5 bases. The CDR3 has 13 residues. The CDR3 bases are TGCAGTGCTAGAGGGGCTAGCGGAGATACGCAGTATTTT. It encodes CSARGASGDTQYF.

This clonotype showed up just a few times. V usage is TRBV4-2 and J usage is TRBJ1-3, with D hard to call. V was cut by 4 bases and J by 2 bases, with 12 bases left in between. The germline gives CDR1 LGHNA, CDR2 YNFKEQ. The CDR3 is 15 amino acids. The chain's CDR3 is CASSPFYSPGNTIYF. The CDR3 DNA is TGTGCCAGCAGCCCGTTCTACAGTCCTGGAAACACCATATATTTT.

This clonotype was seen many times. V usage is TRBV5-1 and J usage is TRBJ2-3, with a tentative D call TRBD1 (5 bases). CDR1 and CDR2 from the germline V gene are SGHRS and YFSETQ. The CDR3 is made up of 13 amino acids. V was shortened by 3 bases and J by 2 bases, with 7 bases between the two germline ends. The CDR3 loop is CASSSGITDTQYF. The CDR3 coding sequence is TGCGCCAGCAGCTCAGGGATCACAGATACGCAGTATTTT.

The rearrangement links TRBV12-3 or TRBV12-4 to TRBJ1-2, with D perhaps TRBD1 (5 bases). V dropped 3 bases and J dropped 5 bases, with 19 bases sitting between them. CDR3 length: 16 amino acids. This CDR3 reads CASSLSEVGTDYGYTF. Written as DNA, the CDR3 is TGTGCCAGCAGTTTGTCTGAGGTTGGGACTGATTATGGCTACACCTTC.

This clonotype showed up just a few times. The rearrangement uses TRBV7-2 and TRBJ1-1; 8 bases fit TRBD1. Germline CDR1 is SGHTA and CDR2 is FQGNSA. V was clipped by 4 bases and J by 4 bases; unmatched bases: 14. The CDR3 extends over 17 amino acids. CDR3 in DNA: TGTGCCAGCAGCTCCCTCCCAAGTGGACAGGGAGGCACTGAAGCTTTCTTT. Amino acid sequence: CASSSLPSGQGGTEAFF.

There are many counts of this clonotype. V gene TRBV24-1 combines with J gene TRBJ2-7, with TRBD1 as a possible D gene (6 bases). The V and J ends lost 8 bases and 3 bases respectively, with 10 bases between them. CDR3 length: 12 residues. The germline V gene has CDR1 KGHDR and CDR2 SFDVKD. Here the CDR3 DNA reads TGTGCCACCAAGAACAGGGTCTACGAGCAGTACTTC. Its translation is CATKNRVYEQYF.

The genes are TRBV10-3 and TRBJ2-1; the D gene is possibly TRBD1 (6 bases). This CDR3 comprises 12 residues. Germline lookup yields CDR1 ENHRY and CDR2 SYGVKD. V was clipped by 10 bases and J by 2 bases, with 9 bases between them. In DNA, the CDR3 is TGTGCCACGGACAGCCCCTACAATGAGCAGTTCTTC. Translated: CATDSPYNEQFF.

This clonotype was counted only a few times. The rearrangement joins TRBV7-9 to TRBJ2-1; 8 bases match TRBD1. J was trimmed by 2 bases and V by 4 bases; bases with no gene match: 7. The germline CDR1 and CDR2 sequences are SEHNR and FQNEAQ (reference sequence). CDR3 size: 16 residues. The CDR3, as DNA: TGTGCCAGCAGCTCAAGACAGGGGATCGCCTACAATGAGCAGTTCTTC. Translated, it gives CASSSRQGIAYNEQFF.

This clonotype was recorded many times. V is TRBV29-1 and J is TRBJ2-3; no clear D gene. Trimming took off 4 bases at V and 1 base at J, with 9 bases between the two ends. Looked up from germline, CDR1 is SQVTM and CDR2 is ANQGSEA. There are 13 residues in the CDR3. The CDR3 DNA reads as TGCAGCGTTGCGAGCTGGGGCACAGATACGCAGTATTTT. It encodes CSVASWGTDTQYF.

In its sample, this clonotype was seen a few times. The rearrangement uses TRBV7-2 and TRBJ1-1; 7 bases match TRBD1. Germline V gives CDR1 SGHTA, CDR2 FQGNSA. This CDR3 contains 15 residues. V shed 1 base, J shed 1 base, and the junction held 3 bases outside the gene matches. The CDR3 here is CASSLVAGGNTEAFF. In DNA form, the CDR3 reads TGTGCCAGCAGCTTAGTCGCAGGGGGGAACACTGAAGCTTTCTTT.

This clonotype was observed at least ten times. The gene calls are TRBV4-3 and TRBJ1-1, with D uncertain. The CDR3 runs 13 residues. Deletions cut 5 bases from V and 0 bases from J, with 7 bases between. Germline V lookup: CDR1 LGHNA, CDR2 YSLEER. This chain's CDR3 is CASSESMNTEAFF. The CDR3 nucleotides read TGCGCCAGCAGCGAAAGTATGAACACTGAAGCTTTCTTT.

V and J are TRBV5-6 and TRBJ2-4; D might be TRBD1 or TRBD2, each matching 5 bases. Germline assignment: CDR1 SGHDT and CDR2 YYEEEE. The ends were cut back, 4 bases at V and 1 base at J, with 15 bases in the middle. This CDR3 has 16 amino acids. CDR3 DNA sequence: TGTGCCAGCAGCGCCGGTTTTTGGGGGGCCAAAAACATTCAGTACTTC. Encoded protein: CASSAGFWGAKNIQYF.

This clonotype was detected a few times. The V and J genes are TRBV5-1 and TRBJ2-2, with TRBD2 as a possible D gene (5 bases). Germline loops: CDR1 SGHRS, CDR2 YFSETQ. The CDR3 length is 15 residues. Trimming removed 2 bases at V and 3 bases at J, with 11 bases between. As DNA, the CDR3 is TGCGCCAGCAGCTTTCTGGGGAGTCACACCGGGGAGCTGTTTTTT. Residues: CASSFLGSHTGELFF.

This clonotype has only a few counts. The rearrangement links TRBV4-3 to TRBJ2-7, with D possibly TRBD1 on 6 matching bases. V was trimmed by 0 bases and J by 12 bases, leaving 15 bases between them. From germline, CDR1 is LGHNA and CDR2 YSLEER. The CDR3 is 13 amino acids. As DNA, the CDR3 is TGCGCCAGCAGCCAAGATTTGGGGGCTTCAAGGTACTTC. Protein sequence: CASSQDLGASRYF.

This clonotype came up many times. The chain employs TRBV29-1 and TRBJ1-3; TRBD1 is a possible D gene (5 bases). The CDR3 is made up of 14 amino acids. Per the germline V gene, CDR1 is SQVTM and CDR2 is ANQGSEA. The V and J ends lost 7 bases and 2 bases respectively, with 15 bases between them. DNA of the CDR3: TGCAGCGCCAGCCGGGACGTTGCTGGAAACACCATATATTTT. Translating gives CSASRDVAGNTIYF.

V usage is TRBV12-3 or TRBV12-4 and J usage is TRBJ2-5; TRBD1 agrees at 8 bases. V lost 5 bases and J lost 4; bases outside the gene matches: 3. This CDR3 is 13 amino acids long. The CDR3 nucleotides are TGTGCCAGCAGTCCGACAGGGGTAGAGACCCAGTACTTC. This translates into CASSPTGVETQYF.

This clonotype was observed many times. This chain links TRBV12-3 or TRBV12-4 with TRBJ2-3; tentative D call: TRBD1 (6 bases). Trimming shortened V by 7 bases and J by 7 bases, and 12 bases separated the two germline ends. The CDR3 is 12 residues long. The CDR3 here is CASTLDRNTQYF. In nucleotides, the CDR3 is TGTGCCAGCACCCTCGACAGGAATACGCAGTATTTT.

V and J are TRBV9 and TRBJ2-3; possible D gene TRBD2, 7 bases. The germline V gene has CDR1 SGDLS and CDR2 YYNGEE. V dropped 0 bases and J dropped 4 bases, with 15 bases sitting between them. The CDR3 covers 16 residues. Here the CDR3 DNA reads TGTGCCAGCAGCGTAGGTTTGCGGGGGCCCTCAGATACGCAGTATTTT. This sequence encodes CASSVGLRGPSDTQYF.

The sample holds a few counts of this clonotype. V gene TRBV3-1 combines with J gene TRBJ2-7, with TRBD2 identical over 15 bases. Germline CDR1 is LGHDT and CDR2 is YNNKEL (reference sequence). The CDR3 loop spans 17 amino acids. V was pared by 3 bases and J by 7 bases, with 10 bases of the junction left unmatched. The CDR3, as DNA: TGTGCCAGCAGCCACCGGGGACTAGCGGGGGGCCTAGAAGAGCAGTACTTC. This codes for CASSHRGLAGGLEEQYF.